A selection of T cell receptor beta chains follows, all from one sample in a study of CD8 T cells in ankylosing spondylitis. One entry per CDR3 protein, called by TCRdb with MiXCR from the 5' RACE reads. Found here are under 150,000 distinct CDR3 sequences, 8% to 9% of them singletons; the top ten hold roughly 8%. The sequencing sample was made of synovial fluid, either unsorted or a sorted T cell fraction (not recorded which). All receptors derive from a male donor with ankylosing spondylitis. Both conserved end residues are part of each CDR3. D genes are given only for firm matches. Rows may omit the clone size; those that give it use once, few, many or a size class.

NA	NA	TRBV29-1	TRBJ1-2	TGCAGCGGCGGACAGTTTAACTATGGCTACACCTTC	CSGGQFNYGYTF
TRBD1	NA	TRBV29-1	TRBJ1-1	TGCAGCGTTGACAGGACAGGGGCGGGCACTGAAGCTTTCTTT	CSVDRTGAGTEAFF
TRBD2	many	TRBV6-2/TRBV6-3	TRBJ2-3	TGTGCCAGCGAGGTAGCGGGGGGATATACGCAGTATTTT	CASEVAGGYTQYF
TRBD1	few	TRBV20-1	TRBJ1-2	TGCAGTGCTAGACCACCGGGACAGGCGAGCTACACCTTC	CSARPPGQASYTF
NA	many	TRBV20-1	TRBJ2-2	TGCAGTGCTAGTTTTGCCCTGACCGGGGAGCTGTTTTTT	CSASFALTGELFF
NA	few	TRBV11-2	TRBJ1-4	TGTGCCAGCAGCTTCTATAGGTTCGGTGAAAAACTGTTTTTT	CASSFYRFGEKLFF
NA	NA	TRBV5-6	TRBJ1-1	TGTGCCAGCAGCGTCGGGACCTCAGACCACACTGAAGCTTTCTTT	CASSVGTSDHTEAFF
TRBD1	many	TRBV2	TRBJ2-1	TGTGCCAGCAGCCCTCGTACAGGGGGCTCGAATGAGCAGTTCTTC	CASSPRTGGSNEQFF
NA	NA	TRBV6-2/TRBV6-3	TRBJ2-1	TGTGCCAGCAGCTTCCAGGACGCCCGGACCAACAATGAGCAGTTCTTC	CASSFQDARTNNEQFF
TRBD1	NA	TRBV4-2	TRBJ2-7	TGTGCCAGCAGCCAGGACGACAGGGAGTCTTGGGGCGAGCAGTACTTC	CASSQDDRESWGEQYF
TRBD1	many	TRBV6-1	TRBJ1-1	TGCGCAGTTAGACAGGGGCAGAACACTGAAGCTTTCTTT	CAVRQGQNTEAFF
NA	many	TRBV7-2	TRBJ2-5	TGTGCCAGCAGCTTTAGGAAAGCAGGAGAGACCCAGTACTTC	CASSFRKAGETQYF
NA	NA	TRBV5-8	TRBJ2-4	TGTGCCAGCAGCTTGGGAGAAGATAGCATTCAGTACTTC	CASSLGEDSIQYF
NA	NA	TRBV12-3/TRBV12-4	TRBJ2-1	TGTGCCAGCAGTTTTCGGGGATCCTACAATGAGCAGTTCTTC	CASSFRGSYNEQFF
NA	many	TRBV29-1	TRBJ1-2	TGCAGCGTTCCCGGGGGTGGTCGGGGCTACACCTTC	CSVPGGGRGYTF
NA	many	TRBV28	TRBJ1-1	TGTGCCAGCAGTTTCGGGCCCGTGAACACTGAAGCTTTCTTT	CASSFGPVNTEAFF
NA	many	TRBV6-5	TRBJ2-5	TGTGCCAGCAGTTACGAGCCTAGCGAAGCGGAGACCCAGTACTTC	CASSYEPSEAETQYF
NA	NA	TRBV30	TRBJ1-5	TGTGCCTGGAGTGCAGGGACTCAGGCTTATCAGCCCCAGCATTTT	CAWSAGTQAYQPQHF
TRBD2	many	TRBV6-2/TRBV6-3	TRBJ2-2	TGTGCCAGCAGTTACCCGCCCCGAGCGGGGGACACCGGGGAGCTGTTTTTT	CASSYPPRAGDTGELFF
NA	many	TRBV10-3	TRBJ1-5	TGTGCCATCAGTGAGTACGAGCAGGGGAATCAGCCCCAGCATTTT	CAISEYEQGNQPQHF
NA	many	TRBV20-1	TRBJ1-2	TGCAGTGCTAGACCGTATTTCAACTATGGCTACACCTTC	CSARPYFNYGYTF
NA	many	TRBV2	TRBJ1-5	TGTGCCAGCTCGAGGCAGGGTGATCAGCCCCAGCATTTT	CASSRQGDQPQHF
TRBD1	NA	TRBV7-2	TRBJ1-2	TGTGCCAGCAGCTTCCGGGACAGGGGTGCCTATGGCTACACCTTC	CASSFRDRGAYGYTF
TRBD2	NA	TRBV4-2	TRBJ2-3	TGTGCCAGCAGCCAAGTTTCCTCGCGGGGGGGCCGTAGAGATACGCAGTATTTT	CASSQVSSRGGRRDTQYF
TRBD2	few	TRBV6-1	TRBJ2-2	TGTGCCAGCAGCCAGCGGGAGTGGAACACCGGGGAGCTGTTTTTT	CASSQREWNTGELFF
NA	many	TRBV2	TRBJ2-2	TGTGCCAGCAGTCGACAGTACACCGGGGAGCTGTTTTTT	CASSRQYTGELFF
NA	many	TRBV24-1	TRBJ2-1	TGTGCCACCAGTGATCCGGGACACTTCTCCTACAATGAGCAGTTCTTC	CATSDPGHFSYNEQFF
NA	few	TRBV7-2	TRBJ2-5	TGTGCCAGCAGCTTAATGGGGGCTAGCGCAGAGACCCAGTACTTC	CASSLMGASAETQYF
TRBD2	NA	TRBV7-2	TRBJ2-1	TGTGCCAGCAGCTTTCTAGCGGGGGTCTACAATGAGCAGTTCTTC	CASSFLAGVYNEQFF
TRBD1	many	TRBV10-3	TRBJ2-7	TGTGCCATAACACCGGGACAGGGTGACGAGCAGTACTTC	CAITPGQGDEQYF
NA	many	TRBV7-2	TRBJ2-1	TGTGCCAGCAGCTTAGCACAGCCACGCCATGAGCAGTTCTTC	CASSLAQPRHEQFF
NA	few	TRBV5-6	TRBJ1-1	TGTGCCAGCAACTTTGGGGATTACAGGGTGAACACTGAAGCTTTCTTT	CASNFGDYRVNTEAFF
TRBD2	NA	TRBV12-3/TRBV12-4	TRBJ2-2	TGTGCCACCCAGCCAGGGCGGGAGCGGGGAGGGACCGGGGAGCTGTTTTTT	CATQPGRERGGTGELFF
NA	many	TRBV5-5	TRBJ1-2	TGTGCCAGCAGCAAAAACCTCGGAGGCTACACCTTC	CASSKNLGGYTF
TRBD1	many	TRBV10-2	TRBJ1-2	TGCGCCAGCATTTCAGACAGGGGCGGCTATGGCTACACCTTC	CASISDRGGYGYTF
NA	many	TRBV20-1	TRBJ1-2	TGCAGTGCGGCGGCGCCGGGATTCTATGGCTACACCTTC	CSAAAPGFYGYTF
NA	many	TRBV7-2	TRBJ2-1	TGTGCCAGCAGCCCCCCGTCAGACCTCCCGTTCTTC	CASSPPSDLPFF
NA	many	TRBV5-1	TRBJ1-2	TGCGCCAGCAGCCATAACAGCAGAACTAACTATGGCTACACCTTC	CASSHNSRTNYGYTF
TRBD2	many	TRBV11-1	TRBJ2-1	TGTGCCAGCAGCGGGACTAGCGGGGGGACGAGCTCCTACAATGAGCAGTTCTTC	CASSGTSGGTSSYNEQFF
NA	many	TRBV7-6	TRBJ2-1	TGTGCCAGCAGTGGGAATGAGCAGTTCTTC	CASSGNEQFF
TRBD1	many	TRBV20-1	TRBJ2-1	TGCAGTGCCACCCACAGGGGAAACAATGAGCAGTTCTTC	CSATHRGNNEQFF
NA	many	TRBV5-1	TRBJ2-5	TGCGCCAGCAACGAACGAGGACGGCTTCAGGGTGAGACCCAGTACTTC	CASNERGRLQGETQYF
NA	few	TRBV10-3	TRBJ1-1	TGTGCCATCAGTTCAGGGTGGGCGAACACTGAAGCTTTCTTT	CAISSGWANTEAFF
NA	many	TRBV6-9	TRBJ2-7	TGTGCCAGCAGTTATTCACGGGCAGGGGGGAGATACGAGCAGTACTTC	CASSYSRAGGRYEQYF
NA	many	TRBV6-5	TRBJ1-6	TGTGCCAGCAGTTACTCCGGACTGCAGTATAATTCACCCCTCCACTTT	CASSYSGLQYNSPLHF
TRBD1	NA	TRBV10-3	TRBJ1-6	TGTGCCATCAGTGAGGGACAGGGTGAGAATTCACCCCTCCACTTT	CAISEGQGENSPLHF
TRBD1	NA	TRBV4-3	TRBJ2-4	TGCGCCAGCAGCCAAGGGGACAGGGGGTCTATGGACATTCAGTACTTC	CASSQGDRGSMDIQYF
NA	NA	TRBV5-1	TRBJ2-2	TGCGCCAGCAGCTCCCTGGCAGGGAGGACCGGGGAGCTGTTTTTT	CASSSLAGRTGELFF
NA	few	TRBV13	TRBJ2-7	TGTGCCAGCAGCTTACGACCAACAGGGTTCTCCTACGAGCAGTACTTC	CASSLRPTGFSYEQYF
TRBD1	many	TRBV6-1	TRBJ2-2	TGTGCCAGCAGTGAACGTCCAGGGGGCTATGGCACCGGGGAGCTGTTTTTT	CASSERPGGYGTGELFF